A selection of T cell receptor beta chains follows, all from one sample in a study of CD8+ T cells in alopecia areata. Clones were sequenced by immunoSEQ multiplex PCR, and TCRdb holds only the in-frame ones, with some missing. The sample has about 200,000 clones; 35% to 40% are singletons. The material sequenced was CD4+ T cells sorted from blood, taken at approximately week 30, from a patient treated with tofacitinib. These receptors were taken from a human donor with alopecia areata. Each CDR3 is given with its conserved first and last residue.

j_call | v_call | cdr3_aa
TRBJ1-6 | TRBV6-6 | CASSYTINSPLHF
TRBJ2-2 | TRBV19 | CATSKDRGNTGELFF
TRBJ2-1 | TRBV18 | CASSPPGTSSYNEQFF
TRBJ1-2 | TRBV11-2 | CASSLGRPYGYTF
TRBJ2-3 | TRBV5-4 | CASSLLAASSTDTQYF
TRBJ1-1 | TRBV29-1 | CSVEVGTGGAAFF
TRBJ1-6 | TRBV7-9 | CASSFNSPLHF
TRBJ2-5 | TRBV18 | CASSRFQETQYF
TRBJ1-1 | TRBV2 | CASRDDRTPNTEAFF
TRBJ2-2 | TRBV10-3 | CAISEPPSGELFF
TRBJ1-5 | TRBV19 | CASSIEYQPQHF
TRBJ2-7 | TRBV6-1 | CASNYRSEQYF
TRBJ1-1 | TRBV30 | CAWSVRGGEAFF
TRBJ2-1 | TRBV7-9 | CASRWTSGSYNEQFF
TRBJ1-5 | TRBV30 | CALTGDSNQPQHF
TRBJ2-5 | TRBV25-1 | CASSEDFQETQYF
TRBJ1-6 | TRBV28 | CASTGSYNSPLHF
TRBJ1-2 | TRBV19 | CASSPQAGGDYGYTF
TRBJ2-1 | TRBV4-1 | CASSQGRLAGEHEQFF
TRBJ2-1 | TRBV5-1 | CASSGRTALTYHEQFF
TRBJ1-2 | TRBV9 | CASSQSRNYGYTF
TRBJ1-5 | TRBV7-2 | CASSRDAPQPQHF
TRBJ2-7 | TRBV10-3 | CAISGGQGSSYEQYF
TRBJ2-5 | TRBV10-3 | CAISRDSPGETQYF
TRBJ2-1 | TRBV30 | CAWSAGLNTNEQFF
TRBJ1-2 | TRBV6-5 | CASSQPGSYYTF
TRBJ2-2 | TRBV18 | CASSPKTHANTGELFF
TRBJ1-2 | TRBV7-2 | CASSQDTYYGYTF
TRBJ2-1 | TRBV6-5 | CASSYSGSHQEQFF
TRBJ1-1 | TRBV5-6 | CASRSALGPTTSEAFF
TRBJ1-1 | TRBV29-1 | CSVVRVGGGGTRNTEAFF
TRBJ2-1 | TRBV4-1 | CASSQVDLGLAGTNEQFF
TRBJ1-3 | TRBV29-1 | CSVAGQGNTIYF
TRBJ2-3 | TRBV15 | CATSGGLAGGTDTQYF
TRBJ2-7 | TRBV9 | CASSVDGRSYEQYF
TRBJ1-1 | TRBV29-1 | CSLHRTGNTEAFF
TRBJ2-4 | TRBV7-2 | CASSLVGTAAKNIQYF
TRBJ1-1 | TRBV20-1 | CSASEAFF
TRBJ2-3 | TRBV11-1 | CASSENADTQYF
TRBJ1-1 | TRBV6-5 | CASSFTGVRNTEAFF
TRBJ1-1 | TRBV25-1 | CASSESPRGTTEAFF
TRBJ1-1 | TRBV6-1 | CASSVSLSTEAFF
TRBJ1-3 | TRBV28 | CASSSPPIPNTIYF
TRBJ2-2 | TRBV9 | CASSVLSGELFF
TRBJ1-2 | TRBV7-9 | CASSLLVLRGRPGYTF
TRBJ2-7 | TRBV7-3 | CASSANSGTINEQYF